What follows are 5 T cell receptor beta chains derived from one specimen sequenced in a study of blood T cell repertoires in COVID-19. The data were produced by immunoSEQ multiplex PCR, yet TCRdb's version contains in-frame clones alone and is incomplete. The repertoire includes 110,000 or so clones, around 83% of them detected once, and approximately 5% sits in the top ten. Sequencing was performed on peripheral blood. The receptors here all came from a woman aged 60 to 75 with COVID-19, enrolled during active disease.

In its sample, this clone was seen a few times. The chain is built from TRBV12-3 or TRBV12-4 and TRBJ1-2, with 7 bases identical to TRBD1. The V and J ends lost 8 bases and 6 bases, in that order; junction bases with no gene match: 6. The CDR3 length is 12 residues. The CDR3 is CASGRGGDGYTF. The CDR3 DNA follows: TGTGCCAGCGGACGAGGGGGCGATGGCTACACCTTC.

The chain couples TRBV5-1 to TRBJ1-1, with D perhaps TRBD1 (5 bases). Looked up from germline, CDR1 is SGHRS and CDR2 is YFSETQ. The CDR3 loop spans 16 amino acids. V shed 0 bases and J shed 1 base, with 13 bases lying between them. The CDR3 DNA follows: TGCGCCAGCAGCTTGGCAGGGCTCCTCGGGAACACTGAAGCTTTCTTT. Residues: CASSLAGLLGNTEAFF.

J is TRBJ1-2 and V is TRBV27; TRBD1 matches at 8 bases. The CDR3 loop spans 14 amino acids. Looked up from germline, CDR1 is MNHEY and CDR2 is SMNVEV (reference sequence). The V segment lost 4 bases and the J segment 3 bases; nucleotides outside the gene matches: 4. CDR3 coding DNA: TGTGCCAGCAGTTCCTCAGGGGGCTACTATGGCTACACCTTC. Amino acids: CASSSSGGYYGYTF.

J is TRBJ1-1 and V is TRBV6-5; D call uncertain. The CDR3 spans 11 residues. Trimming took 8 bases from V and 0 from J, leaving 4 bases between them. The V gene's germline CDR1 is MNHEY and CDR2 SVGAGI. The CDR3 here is CASQMNTEAFF. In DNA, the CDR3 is TGTGCCAGCCAGATGAACACTGAAGCTTTCTTT.

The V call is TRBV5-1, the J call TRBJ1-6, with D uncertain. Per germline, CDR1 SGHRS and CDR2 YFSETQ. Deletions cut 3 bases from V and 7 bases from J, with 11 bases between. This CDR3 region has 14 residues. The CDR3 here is CASSYTPENSPLHF. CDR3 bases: TGCGCCAGCAGCTACACCCCAGAAAATTCACCCCTCCACTTT.